This T cell receptor beta chain was sequenced in a study of regulatory T cells in long-lasting Graves disease. According to the study, TCR beta libraries were built with iRepertoire HTBI primers and CDR3-region Arm-PCR. TCRdb analysed the multiplex PCR reads with MiXCR anew, one entry per CDR3 protein. There are fewer than 400,000 distinct CDR3 sequences in the sample; roughly 20% occur only once, and around 20% lies in the top ten. To note about this clonotype: Its antigen is as yet unknown.

Notes on the study in general: The TCR repertoire of persistent Graves' patients was less diverse than that of newly diagnosed ones. When disease was persistent, TRBV28, TRBJ1-2 and TRBJ2-5 were the favored segments.

V lost 7 bases to trimming and J lost 5 bases, with 14 bases between them. The CDR3 has 12 amino acids. Germline values: CDR1 SQVTM, CDR2 ANQGSEA. Described time point: persistent/refractory GD, antithyroid drugs over 5 years with positive TRAb. Extracted RNA from PBMCs served as the source of the TCR library. This receptor was identified in a female donor with Graves disease. The J gene is TRBJ1-1, the V gene TRBV29-1; no clear D gene. Sequences were derived from peripheral blood mononuclear cells (PBMCs), sampled when the disease was refractory, from a patient treated with antithyroid drugs. This chain's CDR3 is CSGFRSGTEAFF. The CDR3 coding sequence is TGCAGCGGTTTCCGTTCGGGGACTGAAGCTTTCTTT.